This T cell receptor (beta chain) was recovered during a study of cytomegalovirus exposure and HLA in healthy donors (dated by TCRdb to about 2017). For the wider study: According to an earlier analysis of a few hundred of the donors, some 180 million T cells yielded roughly 110 million unique TCR beta sequences and around 300 Gb of sequence data. In an earlier analysis of a few hundred of the donors, high-throughput TCR beta sequencing was used to judge whether each TCR beta V gene segment behaved as functional or pseudogenic. Besides the first cohort of 666 subjects, a separate validation cohort made up of 120 or so different subjects was used. Alongside the repertoire data, information on donor age, sex, ethnicity and CMV serostatus was compiled. Four or five DR-DQ haplotypes were handled as single units for association and clustering, since linkage in the cohort was strong. The study used immunosequencing to profile the T cell repertoires of around 600 subjects and linked those repertoires to cytomegalovirus serostatus. All discovery cohort repertoires had been generated using a single sequencing platform. The genetic ancestry cluster associated with self-reported Caucasian donors included 65% to 90% of the approximately 400 genotyped donors. Across roughly 420 genotyped donors of the cohort, an average of approximately 240,000 unique TCR beta nucleotide sequences per donor were sequenced, and approximately 19% of those sequences were non-productive. Typing coverage varied by locus: about 620-630 donors for A, B, C, DRB1 and DQB1; 500 to 550 for DQA1; around 570 for DPA1; approximately 450 for DPB1. Class I and class II HLA loci were covered by the typing at four-digit resolution. To predict cytomegalovirus infection status, the study brought together high-throughput TCR immunosequencing, statistical association of individual TCRs with disease status, and machine learning. In the later analysis, no new phenotypic data were used to find candidate immune exposures; instead, reliance was placed on TCR beta sequences and their occurrence across donors. In a later analysis, previously published TCR beta repertoires from about 640 donors were re-analyzed and high-resolution HLA genotyping was added so that TCR occurrence patterns could be studied. In a later genetic analysis, genome-wide SNP genotypes for 398 of the 666 donors were used, and that subset was treated as a discovery cohort. The study aimed to test whether signatures of past pathogen exposure could be identified by cataloging public T cell receptors. An early release that covered 640 HLA-typed donors contained about 300 gigabases of sequencing data and about 84 million unique TCR sequences. Results the study describes overall, beyond this receptor: The authors suggested that the approach could potentially be generalized to other disease states and immunological phenotypes. Because HLA typing was unavailable for some donors at each locus, only the typed subset was used in association tests. A cluster of highly shared sequence variants was judged likely to represent a technical artifact of the sequencing pipeline. In a later analysis, most CMV-associated TCR beta chains were found to appear HLA-restricted, with HLA associations seemingly driven largely by CMV exposure. A later genetic analysis associated a missense DCLRE1C variant with V-gene and J-gene trimming of TCR beta chains, and an independent cohort replicated the association. In a later analysis, HLA-associated TCR beta chains were found to be more clonally expanded and to have lower generation probabilities than equally common non-associated chains. At a false discovery rate of 0.05, a later analysis linked fewer than 20,000 TCR beta sequences to specific HLA alleles. Because the 87-base-pair reads could not distinguish some IMGT-functional V segments, including TRBV6-2 and TRBV6-3, those segments were excluded. Correlated functional status among segregating V segments might reflect linkage disequilibrium, but an unknown experimental factor could not be ruled out. In an earlier analysis of under 600 of the donors, most TCR beta V segments were observed in productive rearrangements about 87% or about 30% of the time, broadly matching IMGT annotations. The study gave a list of about 170 TCR beta chains associated with cytomegalovirus. In vitro tests confirmed that three of the cytomegalovirus-associated TCR beta chains recognize cytomegalovirus antigens. A later genetic analysis reported fewer N-insertions in productive TCRs among donors in an Asian-associated ancestry cluster than the roughly 700-donor mean. The classifier was reported to diagnose cytomegalovirus status with high specificity and sensitivity in both the original and validation cohorts. The cohort was sequenced for TCR beta chains only, and without alpha or paired-chain data the features that could be detected were limited. A later analysis reported that several top co-occurrence clusters appeared linked to parvovirus B19, influenza, CMV and Epstein-Barr virus. The earlier analysis of about 600 of the donors excluded roughly 17 rarely observed V segments, including chromosome 9 orphons, because counts were too low. In a later analysis, TCR association rates were found to vary across HLA loci, with the most associated TCRs seen for DRB1 alleles and the fewest for HLA-C alleles. Most TCR sequences were seen in very few donors, while some public TCRs were found in many individuals. Assigning TCR associations to individual alleles was difficult when HLA alleles, especially DR and DQ, strongly co-occurred. A further reported finding was that TCR beta sequences accurately predicted the HLA-A and HLA-B alleles for most subjects in the first cohort. The only immune exposure information available for the cohort was CMV serostatus. The presence/absence analyses assumed that sequencing depth was roughly uniform across donors, and that assumption may not be true.

In total, around 600 healthy bone marrow donors made up the cohort. Cohort members were all nominally healthy when sampled, although unrecorded immune exposures were likely present. The donor was CMV seropositive and was included in the group of 289 seropositive cohort members. A peripheral blood sample was collected from each donor, and TCR beta sequencing was performed on peripheral blood mononuclear cells. Genomic DNA extraction from the blood cell samples was performed with the Qiagen DNeasy Blood Extraction Kit. Note on this clone: It lacks a known antigen. No base qualities exist here, and no much larger clone lies one base off it.

Sequences MDHEN (CDR1) and SYDVKM (CDR2) are obtained from the germline V gene. Trimming costs V 2 bases and J 0 bases, and their ends lie 9 bases apart. The CDR3 goes from the cysteine to the phenylalanine over 15 residues. Kept here is only the CDR3 DNA, which spans 45 bases and is read in frame from base 1. The library was produced with the immunoSEQ multiplex PCR assay. For the multiplex PCR, a mixture combining 60 forward primers for TCR Vbeta segments and 13 reverse primers for TCR Jbeta segments was used. The CDR3 region of rearranged TCR beta genes was amplified from genomic DNA with a multiplex PCR assay. On the Illumina HiSeq System, the amplified TCR beta libraries were sequenced as 87-base-pair reads. Per the authors' processing: A later analysis counted tens of millions of unique TCR beta chains across the 550 to 750 repertoires, and about 10 million of these chains were shared by at least two donors. Raw reads were error-corrected and collapsed into unique sequences by a nearest-neighbor algorithm in which closely related sequences were merged to remove PCR and sequencing errors. V, D and J gene segments were assigned by aligning CDR3 sequences to IMGT reference sequences. For a sequence to be retained, a match of at least six nucleotides was required to both a V gene segment and a J gene segment. Rearrangements were classified as productive when the CDR3 lacked stop codons and remained in frame with V and J, and all other rearrangements were classified as non-productive. Following IMGT convention, CDR3 was defined as the stretch from the second conserved V-encoded cysteine to the conserved J-encoded phenylalanine. The earlier analysis of 500 to 600 of the donors excluded sequences that lacked an unambiguous match to a single V gene segment. In an earlier analysis of 587 of the donors, V segments were called functional above 56.7% productive rearrangements and were called segregating when the between-donor standard deviation exceeded 5%. A statistical classification framework was built to diagnose cytomegalovirus status from the catalog of TCR beta chain sequences. In a later analysis, TCR nucleotide sequences were compared against IMGT/GENE-DB human TR gene sequences so that V and J genes could be assigned. The TCRdist pipeline was used in a later analysis to assign CDR3 sequences and most-parsimonious VDJ recombination scenarios. In a later analysis, every TCR beta chain was defined by the combination of its CDR3 amino acid sequence and its V-gene family, and reads without a unique V-gene family were dropped. A later analysis removed 500 to 600 highly shared, low-generation-probability nucleotide sequences to deal with suspected cross-contamination and a sequencing artifact. In a later analysis, a clonal expansion index was calculated for each public chain from normalized within-repertoire ranks of inferred template counts. In a later analysis, generation probabilities were computed with a VDJ recombination model fitted to out-of-frame rearrangements, and the resulting probabilities were checked against IGoR. In a later analysis, hypergeometric tests were used to score TCR-TCR, TCR-HLA and TCR-CMV co-occurrence, with a repertoire-size bias correction applied to TCR pairs. In a later analysis, false discovery rates were estimated by permuting HLA or CMV assignments 20 times. A later analysis grouped co-occurring TCRs with DBSCAN, adding TCRdist sequence similarity when clustering within HLA-allele-positive subsets. Repertoires with fewer than 30,000 or more than 120,000 public chains, plus five repertoires with anomalous nucleotide sharing, were excluded from co-occurrence clustering. Not all clones reach the TCRdb copy of this immuneACCESS table, which keeps in-frame sequences only. Checked studies attribute under half of the gap to unresolved V genes and leave the rest unexplained. V, J and clone size derive from that table, while D and trimming were established from the DNA sequence. This sample lists about 190,000 clones; approximately 79% were detected once. Together, the top ten hold approximately 6.3% of the sample.

The sample comprised PBMCs. The sequence is built from TRBV28 and TRBJ2-3; TRBD2 is possibly the D segment (5 matching bases). The receptor was isolated from a man aged 35 to 55 in good health and CMV-seropositive. The base sequence is TGTGCCAGCAGTTTAGCCGGGGTTAGCACAGATACGCAGTATTTT. This translates into CASSLAGVSTDTQYF.